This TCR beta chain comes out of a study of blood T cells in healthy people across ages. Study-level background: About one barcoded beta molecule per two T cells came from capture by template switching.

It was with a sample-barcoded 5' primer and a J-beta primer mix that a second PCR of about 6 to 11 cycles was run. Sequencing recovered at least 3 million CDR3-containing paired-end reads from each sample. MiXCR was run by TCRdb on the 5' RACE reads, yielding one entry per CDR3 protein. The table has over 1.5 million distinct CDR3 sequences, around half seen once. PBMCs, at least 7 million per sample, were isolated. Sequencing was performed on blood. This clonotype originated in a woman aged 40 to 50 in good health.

The CDR3 is CASRLTEVEQFF. CDR3 nucleotide sequence: TGCGCCAGCAGGCTGACAGAAGTTGAGCAGTTCTTC. The chain is built from TRBV5-1 and TRBJ2-1; possibly TRBD1 for D (5 bases). Germline V CDR1 and CDR2: SGHRS, YFSETQ. This CDR3 spans 12 amino acids. The germline V and J ends were trimmed by 5 bases and 9 bases, with 12 bases remaining between them.